This is a list of T cell receptor beta chains from one sample in a study of CD4 T cells in relation to SARS-CoV-2 and coronaviruses. Antigens of these TCRs are unknown. Clones were sequenced by immunoSEQ multiplex PCR, and TCRdb holds only the in-frame ones, with some missing. This repertoire shows 20,000 or so clones, more than 65% found once; its top ten account for 25% to 30%. The sample taken for sequencing was CD4+ T cells from PBMCs, cultured in vitro. Receptor source: a human donor in good health. Each CDR3 is given with its conserved first and last residue. Each record gives: clone size, J gene, V gene, D gene, CDR3 protein, CDR3 DNA. D genes are given only for firm matches. Not every row has a clone size; where given, it reads once, few, many or a size class.

>NA|TRBJ1-2|TRBV12-3/TRBV12-4|NA
CASSSTENYGYTF
TGTGCCAGCAGTTCGACAGAAAACTATGGCTACACCTTC
>NA|TRBJ2-3|TRBV7-2|NA
CASSPGAPGATDTQYF
TGTGCCAGCAGCCCTGGGGCACCGGGAGCCACAGATACGCAGTATTTT
>NA|TRBJ1-4|TRBV18|TRBD1
CASSPGQGWNEKLFF
TGTGCCAGCTCACCGGGACAGGGGTGGAATGAAAAACTGTTTTTT
>NA|TRBJ2-3|TRBV24-1|NA
CATRYGEFGTQYF
TGTGCCACCAGGTACGGGGAATTCGGTACGCAGTATTTT
>NA|TRBJ2-1|TRBV19|TRBD2
CASSIEGTSGSEQFF
TGTGCCAGTAGTATAGAAGGGACTAGCGGATCCGAGCAGTTCTTC
>NA|TRBJ1-4|TRBV5-1|NA
CASSLKGSSEKLFF
TGCGCCAGCAGCTTGAAGGGATCCTCTGAAAAACTGTTTTTT
>NA|TRBJ1-2|TRBV2|NA
CASSDAQGTFNYGYTF
TGTGCCAGCAGTGATGCGCAGGGGACTTTTAACTATGGCTACACCTTC
>few|TRBJ2-7|TRBV18|TRBD1
CASSRDRGLSSEQYF
TGTGCCAGCTCACGAGACAGGGGACTCTCCTCCGAGCAGTACTTC
>NA|TRBJ2-2|TRBV28|TRBD2
CASSHPPSGQAGELFF
TGTGCCAGCAGCCACCCCCCTAGCGGCCAGGCCGGGGAGCTGTTTTTT
>NA|TRBJ2-1|TRBV6-1|NA
CASSESLGLPQFF
TGTGCCAGCAGTGAATCGTTGGGTCTGCCGCAGTTCTTC
>NA|TRBJ1-4|TRBV3-1/TRBV3-2|TRBD1
CASSQAGGTNEKLFF
TGTGCCAGCAGCCAGGCAGGGGGAACTAATGAAAAACTGTTTTTT
>few|TRBJ1-5|TRBV5-4|NA
CASSLDNNQPQHF
TGTGCCAGCAGCCTGGACAACAATCAGCCCCAGCATTTT
>NA|TRBJ1-4|TRBV5-1|TRBD1
CASSLLPRGTGGSNEKLFF
TGCGCCAGCAGCTTGCTCCCACGTGGGACAGGGGGTTCTAATGAAAAACTGTTTTTT
>NA|TRBJ2-3|TRBV20-1|NA
CSAVAVDTQYF
TGCAGTGCTGTAGCAGTAGATACGCAGTATTTT